This T cell receptor (beta chain) came from a study of memory CD4+ T cells and cytomegalovirus serostatus. Points from the study as a whole: CMV serostatus prediction reached median AUC around 0.94, or 0.89 with US-trained model. The CMV-associated TCR signature appears largely within the CD4+ memory repertoire.

The sort gate was single viable CD3+CD4+CD8-CD45RO+ cells for memory CD4+ T cells. Germline assignment: CDR1 SGDLS and CDR2 YYNGEE. CDR3 length: 15 amino acids. Trimming took 3 bases from V and 5 from J; bases not matched to a gene: 5. A remark on this clone: Antigen unknown.

TCRdb keeps only in-frame clones here, not all; method: immunoSEQ multiplex PCR. Of about 56,000 clones listed, 70% to 75% are singletons. Sequencing was done on a sample of memory CD4+ T cells from blood. The rearrangement joins TRBV9 to TRBJ2-1; the match to TRBD1 covers 10 bases. This receptor was obtained from an adult in good health and CMV-seropositive. The CDR3 DNA is TGTGCCAGCAGCGGGTCGGGACAGGGGAACAATGAGCAGTTCTTC. Its translation is CASSGSGQGNNEQFF.